This TCR beta chain is from a study of T cell repertoires in cytomegalovirus infection. Overall study: Indicated by public TCR beta signatures were CMV infection and matching HLA type. Study conclusions and caveats: In two of eight donors, the top clonotype was HLA-C-restricted CMV-specific. Cumulative public TCR beta family frequency identified CMV carriers with the relevant HLA.

This clonotype was seen at least ten times. The antigen is not known. TCRdb ran MiXCR on the reads and lists one entry per CDR3 protein. This sample has hundreds of thousands of distinct CDR3 sequences, with approximately 32% found just once. The CDR3 length is 14 residues. With V trimmed by 8 bases and J by 8 bases, 9 bases remained unmatched. Germline V gene data show CDR1 as LNHDA and CDR2 as SQIVND (reference sequence). The sequence was collected from a human donor in good health (CMV status not recorded). Some clones in this sample may be carry-over from other donors' samples. The chain couples TRBV19 to TRBJ2-1, with 10 positions matching TRBD1. The sequencing here drew on cultured PBMCs, taken from culture after CMV antigen stimulation. CDR3 bases: TGTGCCAGTCTAAGACAGGGGGCAGGGGATGAGCAGTTCTTC. Protein: CASLRQGAGDEQFF.